This T cell receptor beta chain was sequenced during a study of blood T cell repertoires in COVID-19. Study information: Acute and convalescent COVID-19 samples came from the United States, Italy and Spain. Sources were T cells, B-cell-depleted T cells, or PBMCs; the material itself was cDNA or gDNA.

In the source study's methods: Reference gene primer amplification gave nucleated cell count estimates. Here immunoSEQ multiplex PCR was the method, and the copy in TCRdb shows in-frame clones only, minus some. Clonal size and the V and J genes are those of that table, whereas D and trimming came from the DNA. In the table there are approximately 140,000 clones, approximately 89% of which are singletons. This CDR3 is built from 17 residues. The V end lost 0 bases, the J end lost 4 bases, and 17 bases lay between the germline ends. The germline V gene has CDR1 LNHNV and CDR2 YYDKDF (reference sequence).

This sequence originates from a human donor in a cohort sampled during active COVID-19. Input material: peripheral blood. The chain couples TRBV15 to TRBJ2-3; tentative D call: TRBD2 (7 bases). The chain's CDR3 is CATSRERGGWGPDTQYF. The CDR3 coding sequence is TGTGCCACCAGCAGAGAAAGGGGAGGGTGGGGGCCAGATACGCAGTATTTT.